This entry lists 18 T cell receptor beta chains sequenced from one sample in a study of T cells after yellow fever vaccination. TCRdb used MiXCR to reprocess the 5' RACE reads, holding one entry per CDR3 protein. The data contain 350,000 to 450,000 distinct CDR3 sequences, around 6.4% of them singletons. Specimen: PBMCs, collected 5 days after the yellow fever booster vaccination. The receptors shown here come from a man aged 30 to 39 who received the YFV17D yellow fever vaccine.

This clonotype was counted many times. V gene TRBV5-4 combines with J gene TRBJ2-3; D not certain. The CDR3 contains 15 residues. The germline V gene has CDR1 SGHNT and CDR2 YYREEE (reference sequence). The ends were cut back, 5 bases at V and 1 base at J, with 14 bases in the middle. The DNA for the CDR3 is TGTGCCAGCAGAAGAGAGTTGTTTGGCACAGATACGCAGTATTTT. The encoded protein is CASRRELFGTDTQYF. The complete variable domain, with remaining parts taken from reference TRBV5-4 and TRBJ2-3, reads ETGVTQSPTHLIKTRGQQVTLRCSSQSGHNTVSWYQQALGQGPQFIFQYYREEENGRGNFPPRFSGLQFPNYSSELNVNALELDDSALYLCASRRELFGTDTQYFGPGTRLTVL.

In its sample, this clonotype was seen a few times. The chain is built from TRBV10-3 and TRBJ2-7; D is ambiguous. This CDR3 spans 12 amino acids. Germline V CDR1 and CDR2: ENHRY, SYGVKD. The V end lost 4 bases, the J end lost 2 bases, and 6 bases lay between the germline ends. The CDR3 DNA sequence: TGTGCCATCAGTGGTGGGACCTACGAGCAGTACTTC. Its translation: CAISGGTYEQYF.

The table lists this clonotype with a few counts. V and J are TRBV5-4 and TRBJ2-5; a weak D match, TRBD1 (6 bases). V shed 0 bases and J shed 2 bases, with 11 bases lying between them. This CDR3 has 15 amino acids. The germline V gene encodes CDR1 SGHNT and CDR2 YYREEE (reference sequence). The CDR3 coding sequence is TGTGCCAGCAGCTTGGGGGGGCGGCCACAAGAGACCCAGTACTTC. It specifies CASSLGGRPQETQYF.

This sequence joins TRBV20-1 and TRBJ1-6, with D unresolved. This CDR3 has 18 amino acids. Germline loops: CDR1 DFQATT, CDR2 SNEGSKA (reference sequence). Trimming shortened V by 0 bases and J by 0 bases, and 15 bases separated the two germline ends. This chain's CDR3 is CSARDQKGRGSYNSPLHF. As DNA, the CDR3 is TGCAGTGCTAGAGATCAAAAAGGCCGGGGCTCCTATAATTCACCCCTCCACTTT.

This clonotype was seen repeatedly, ten times or more. V gene TRBV18 combines with J gene TRBJ2-6; 7 nucleotides match TRBD2. The CDR3 is 16 amino acids. Germline trimming cut 6 bases from V and 4 bases from J; bases unmatched to any gene: 9. Germline assignment: CDR1 KGHSH and CDR2 LQKENI. The CDR3 DNA sequence: TGTGCCAGCTCCCAGGGACTATATTCGGGGGCCAACGTCCTGACTTTC. Protein: CASSQGLYSGANVLTF.

This clonotype was seen more than once but under ten times. V usage is TRBV14 and J usage is TRBJ2-1; the D gene is possibly TRBD1 (5 bases). Germline CDR1 and CDR2: SGHDN and FVKESK. CDR3 size: 12 residues. Trimming left V 6 bases short and J 10 bases short, with 13 bases between. CDR3 sequence (DNA): TGTGCCAGCAGGGGTCCTTGGGGCGAGCAGTTCTTC. It encodes CASRGPWGEQFF.

This clonotype was observed many times. This chain links TRBV27 with TRBJ2-5, with D tentatively TRBD1 (7 bases). The germline CDR1 and CDR2 sequences are MNHEY and SMNVEV (reference sequence). This CDR3 spans 16 amino acids. Deletions cut 5 bases from V and 7 bases from J, with 23 bases between. This CDR3 reads CASSPLAGGTGGTQYF. In DNA, the CDR3 is TGTGCCAGCAGTCCCTTGGCAGGGGGGACGGGCGGGACCCAGTACTTC.

The J gene is TRBJ2-1, the V gene TRBV12-5, with D tentatively TRBD2 (6 bases). This CDR3 spans 13 amino acids. Germline V gives CDR1 LGHNT, CDR2 FRNRAP. V gave up 2 bases and J gave up 8 bases, with 10 bases separating them. CDR3 bases: TGTGCTAGTGGTTTGTCGGGAGCCCATGAGCAGTTCTTC. As protein: CASGLSGAHEQFF.

The rearrangement uses TRBV6-2 or TRBV6-3 and TRBJ2-7; TRBD2 aligns across 7 bases. CDR3 length: 13 residues. V shed 8 bases, J shed 1 base, and the junction held 5 bases outside the gene matches. Germline V lookup: CDR1 MNHEY, CDR2 SVGEGT. CDR3 DNA: TGTGCCAGCCTCCAGCGGGGATCCTACGAGCAGTACTTC. This encodes CASLQRGSYEQYF.

The sample holds many counts of this clonotype. The rearrangement joins TRBV20-1 to TRBJ2-1; TRBD2 matches 10 bases. V lost 1 base and J lost 6; bases outside the gene matches: 6. The CDR3 is 15 residues long. In germline, CDR1 is DFQATT, CDR2 SNEGSKA (reference sequence). The CDR3 sequence is CSARGASGSGNEQFF. As DNA, the CDR3 is TGCAGTGCTAGAGGGGCTAGCGGGAGTGGCAATGAGCAGTTCTTC.

This clonotype was counted at least ten times. V usage is TRBV5-1 and J usage is TRBJ1-6; no clear D. The CDR3 consists of 15 residues. Germline CDR1 SGHRS, CDR2 YFSETQ. Trimming removed 1 base at V and 7 bases at J, with 12 bases between. CDR3 nucleotides: TGCGCCAGCAGCTTGATGCAGGCGCCCAATTCACCCCTCCACTTT. Translated, it gives CASSLMQAPNSPLHF.

This clonotype has ten or more counts. The gene calls are TRBV10-3 and TRBJ2-3; D is tentatively TRBD1 or TRBD2 (5 bases each). The CDR3 spans 14 residues. The V and J ends lost 10 bases and 1 base respectively, with 15 bases between them. Germline values: CDR1 ENHRY, CDR2 SYGVKD. CDR3 residues: CATRDLTGTDTQYF. The CDR3 coding sequence is TGTGCCACCCGGGACCTGACTGGCACAGATACGCAGTATTTT.

V gene TRBV7-2 combines with J gene TRBJ2-1, with D possibly matching TRBD2 (5 bases). This CDR3 has 14 residues. Trimming stripped 3 bases from V and 9 bases from J, with 15 bases between. CDR1 is SGHTA and CDR2 is FQGNSA in the germline V gene. CDR3 DNA sequence: TGTGCCAGCAGCTTCCAACTAGGTTTGGGTGAGCAGTTCTTC. Its protein is CASSFQLGLGEQFF.

The genes are TRBV19 and TRBJ2-5; D remains ambiguous. The CDR3 runs to 16 residues. Germline V CDR1 and CDR2: LNHDA, SQIVND (reference sequence). The V and J ends lost 6 bases and 1 base respectively, with 18 bases between them. The CDR3: CASRQSALMFQETQYF. CDR3 sequence (DNA): TGTGCCAGTAGACAGAGTGCCCTAATGTTCCAAGAGACCCAGTACTTC.

The V gene is TRBV12-3 or TRBV12-4, the J gene TRBJ2-5; 7 positions match TRBD1. V dropped 7 bases and J dropped 4; count of bases not matched to a gene: 3. This CDR3 region has 12 residues. CDR3 sequence: CASTRQGETQYF. In DNA form, the CDR3 reads TGTGCCAGCACACGACAGGGAGAGACCCAGTACTTC.

There are many counts of this clonotype. The CDR3 protein is CAWSGAESYEQYF. CDR3 nucleotide sequence: TGTGCCTGGAGTGGCGCAGAGAGCTACGAGCAGTACTTC. The V and J genes are TRBV30 and TRBJ2-7, with D unclear. Trimming took off 1 base at V and 3 bases at J, with 10 bases between the two ends. CDR3 length: 13 residues. CDR1 is GTSNPN, CDR2 SVGIG, per germline (reference sequence). Full variable domain (rest looked up from reference TRBV30 and TRBJ2-7): SQTIHQWPATLVQPVGSPLSLECTVEGTSNPNLYWYRQAAGRGLQLLFYSVGIGQISSEVPQNLSASRPQDRQFILSSKKLLLSDSGFYLCAWSGAESYEQYFGPGTRLTVT.

A few counts support this clonotype. One end of the junction fails to match germline, which may point to a read error. CDR3 sequence (DNA): TGCTGTGCTACCAATGAGAGGCAACGGGTGTTAAACAATGAGCAGTTCTTC. Residues: CCATNERQRVLNNEQFF. The chain combines TRBV20-1 with TRBJ2-1; D remains ambiguous. CDR3 length: 17 amino acids. Germline-derived CDR1 and CDR2 are DFQATT and SNEGSKA (reference sequence).

This clonotype was observed many times. The V gene is TRBV19, the J gene TRBJ2-3; D assignment may be TRBD1 or TRBD2 (5 bases each). Between the trimmed V and J ends, which lost 6 bases and 6 bases, there was a span of 16 bases. This CDR3 spans 14 amino acids. Germline assignment: CDR1 LNHDA and CDR2 SQIVND (reference sequence). This chain's CDR3 is CASRLRDGRDTQYF. The CDR3 bases are TGTGCCAGTAGGCTTCGGGACGGACGGGATACGCAGTATTTT.